Listed below are T cell receptor beta chains from one sample, sequenced in a study of tumor-infiltrating lymphocytes in primary liver carcinoma. TCRdb reprocessed the multiplex PCR reads with MiXCR, giving one entry per CDR3 protein. This table holds about 310,000 distinct CDR3 sequences, around three fifths found once. Sequencing was done on a sample of peripheral blood. The receptor set was obtained from a woman between 25 and 40 years old with primary liver carcinoma and hepatitis B virus infection. The CDR3 runs from the conserved cysteine through the conserved F or W. Fields, in order: D gene, J gene, clone size, CDR3 length, V gene, CDR3 protein, CDR3 DNA. A D gene is named only where the DNA matches it firmly. Where a row states a size, it is once, few, many or the class of an expanded clone; other rows omit it.

>NA|TRBJ1-1|NA|14|TRBV14
CANSLAGMNTEAFF
TGTGCCAACAGTCTTGCCGGGATGAACACTGAAGCTTTCTTT
>TRBD1|TRBJ2-7|many|14|TRBV12-3/TRBV12-4
CASRRTGKVYEQYF
TGTGCCAGCAGAAGGACAGGGAAAGTCTACGAGCAGTACTTC
>NA|TRBJ2-5|NA|15|TRBV11-1
CASRSASMVGETRYF
TGTGCCAGCAGATCCGCGAGTATGGTAGGAGAGACCCGGTACTTC
>NA|TRBJ2-5|NA|15|TRBV6-5
CASSYRGGTHEIQYF
TGTGCCAGCAGCTACAGGGGGGGTACTCATGAGATCCAGTACTTC
>NA|TRBJ1-2|once|15|TRBV12-3/TRBV12-4
CASRGPKSTNYGYTF
TGTGCCAGCCGGGGACCTAAATCGACTAACTATGGCTACACCTTC
>NA|TRBJ2-7|NA|17|TRBV29-1
CSVEDQYLVVNYNEQYF
TGCAGCGTTGAAGATCAATACCTTGTAGTTAACTACAATGAGCAGTACTTC
>NA|TRBJ2-4|NA|14|TRBV7-9
CTRDLNPAKNILYF
TGTACCAGAGACTTGAACCCAGCCAAAAACATTCTGTACTTC
>NA|TRBJ1-2|NA|14|TRBV30
CAWSVLPTSGGYTF
TGTGCCTGGAGTGTACTCCCGACTTCGGGGGGCTACACCTTC
>TRBD2|TRBJ2-7|many|15|TRBV10-3
CAISESLAVGYEQYF
TGTGCCATCAGTGAGTCCCTAGCGGTTGGCTACGAGCAGTACTTC
>NA|TRBJ2-3|few|12|TRBV29-1
CSVAPSTDTQYF
TGCAGCGTTGCCCCTTCCACAGATACGCAGTATTTT
>NA|TRBJ2-7|NA|14|TRBV6-2/TRBV6-3
CASSNRARSYERYF
TGTGCCAGCAGCAACAGGGCCCGCTCCTACGAGCGGTACTTC
>NA|TRBJ2-7|NA|14|TRBV7-9
CASSSLGVQSEQYF
TGTGCCAGCAGCTCCCTTGGGGTCCAAAGCGAGCAGTACTTC
>NA|TRBJ1-4|NA|17|TRBV12-5
CARLPGVKNATNEKPFF
TGTGCTAGATTACCCGGGGTGAAGAATGCAACTAATGAAAAACCGTTTTTT
>TRBD1|TRBJ2-1|NA|12|TRBV5-1
CASSPYRGEQFF
TGCGCCAGCAGCCCCTACAGGGGTGAGCAGTTCTTC
>NA|TRBJ2-2|NA|18|TRBV4-1
CASSQGYTELPNTGELVF
TGCGCCAGCAGCCAAGGATATACAGAACTCCCGAACACCGGGGAGCTGGTTTTT
>NA|TRBJ2-3|NA|13|TRBV28
CASSAALTDTQYF
TGTGCCAGCAGTGCCGCCCTCACAGATACGCAGTATTTT
>TRBD1|TRBJ2-1|NA|15|TRBV5-6
CASSSPGTGGNEQFF
TGTGCCAGCTCCTCCCCTGGGACAGGGGGAAATGAGCAGTTCTTC
>TRBD1|TRBJ1-2|NA|14|TRBV12-3/TRBV12-4
CASSLDGTENDYTF
TGTGCCAGCAGTTTAGACGGGACAGAAAATGACTACACCTTC
>NA|TRBJ1-1|many|16|TRBV11-2
CASRATGMGRYTEAFF
TGTGCCAGCAGGGCAACAGGGATGGGGAGATACACTGAAGCTTTCTTT
>TRBD2|TRBJ2-7|few|17|TRBV12-3/TRBV12-4
CASSPGLAGGEAYEQYF
TGTGCCAGCAGTCCGGGACTAGCGGGAGGGGAAGCCTACGAGCAGTACTTC